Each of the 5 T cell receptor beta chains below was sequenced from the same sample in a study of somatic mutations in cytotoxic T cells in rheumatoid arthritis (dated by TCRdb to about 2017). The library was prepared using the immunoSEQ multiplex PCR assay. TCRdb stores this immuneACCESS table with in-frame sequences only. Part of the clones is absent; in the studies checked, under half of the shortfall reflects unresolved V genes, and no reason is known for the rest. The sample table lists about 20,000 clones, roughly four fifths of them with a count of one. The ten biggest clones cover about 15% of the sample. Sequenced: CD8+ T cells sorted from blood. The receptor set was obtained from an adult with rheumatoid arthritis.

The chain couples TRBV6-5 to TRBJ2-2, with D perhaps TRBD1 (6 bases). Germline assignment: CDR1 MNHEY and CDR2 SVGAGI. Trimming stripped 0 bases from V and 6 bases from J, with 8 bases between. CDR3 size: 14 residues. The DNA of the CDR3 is TGTGCCAGCAGTTACTCGAGGGGGTCCGGGGAGCTGTTTTTT. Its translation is CASSYSRGSGELFF.

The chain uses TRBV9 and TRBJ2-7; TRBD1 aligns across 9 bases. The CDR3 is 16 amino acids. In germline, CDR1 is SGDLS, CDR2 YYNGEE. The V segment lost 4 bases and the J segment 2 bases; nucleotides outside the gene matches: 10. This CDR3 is CASSHNPDRGTYEQYF. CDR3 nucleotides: TGTGCCAGCAGCCACAATCCGGACAGGGGTACCTACGAGCAGTACTTC. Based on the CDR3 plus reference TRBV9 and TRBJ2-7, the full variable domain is DSGVTQTPKHLITATGQRVTLRCSPRSGDLSVYWYQQSLDQGLQFLIQYYNGEERAKGNILERFSAQQFPDLHSELNLSSLELGDSALYFCASSHNPDRGTYEQYFGPGTRLTVT.

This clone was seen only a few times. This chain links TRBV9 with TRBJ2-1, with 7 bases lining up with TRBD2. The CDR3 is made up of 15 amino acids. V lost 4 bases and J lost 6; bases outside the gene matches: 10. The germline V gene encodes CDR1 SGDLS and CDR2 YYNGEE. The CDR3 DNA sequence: TGTGCCAGCAGCCCCGGGCTAGCGGATACCAATGAGCAGTTCTTC. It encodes CASSPGLADTNEQFF.

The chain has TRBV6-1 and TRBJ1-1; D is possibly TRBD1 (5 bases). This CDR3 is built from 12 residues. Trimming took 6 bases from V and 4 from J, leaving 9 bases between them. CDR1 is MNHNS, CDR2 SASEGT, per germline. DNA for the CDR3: TGTGCCAGCAGGAGGGGAACCACTGAAGCTTTCTTT. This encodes CASRRGTTEAFF.

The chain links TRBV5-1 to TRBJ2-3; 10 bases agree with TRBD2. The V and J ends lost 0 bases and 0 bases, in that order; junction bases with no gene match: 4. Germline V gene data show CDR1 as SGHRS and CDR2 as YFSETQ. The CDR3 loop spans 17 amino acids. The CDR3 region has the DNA TGCGCCAGCAGCTTGGGACTAGCGGGCTCTAGCACAGATACGCAGTATTTT. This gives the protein CASSLGLAGSSTDTQYF. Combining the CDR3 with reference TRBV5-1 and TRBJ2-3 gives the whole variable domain KAGVTQTPRYLIKTRGQQVTLSCSPISGHRSVSWYQQTPGQGLQFLFEYFSETQRNKGNFPGRFSGRQFSNSRSEMNVSTLELGDSALYLCASSLGLAGSSTDTQYFGPGTRLTVL.